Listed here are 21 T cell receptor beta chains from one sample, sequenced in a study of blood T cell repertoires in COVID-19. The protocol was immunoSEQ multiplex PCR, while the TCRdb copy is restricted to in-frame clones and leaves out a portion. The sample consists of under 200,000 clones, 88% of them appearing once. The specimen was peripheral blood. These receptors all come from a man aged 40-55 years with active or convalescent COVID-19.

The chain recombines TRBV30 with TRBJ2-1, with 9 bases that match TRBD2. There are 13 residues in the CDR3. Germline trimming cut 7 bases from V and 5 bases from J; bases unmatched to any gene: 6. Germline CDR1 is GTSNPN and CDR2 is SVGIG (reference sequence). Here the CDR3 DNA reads TGTGCCTCCCCTAGCGGGGTTCACAATGAGCAGTTCTTC. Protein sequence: CASPSGVHNEQFF.

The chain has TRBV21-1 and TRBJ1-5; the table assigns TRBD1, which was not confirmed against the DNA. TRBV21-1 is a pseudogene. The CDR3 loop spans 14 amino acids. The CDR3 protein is CASSRQGKRQPQHF. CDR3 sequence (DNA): TGTGCCAGCAGCAGACAGGGGAAAAGACAGCCCCAGCATTTT.

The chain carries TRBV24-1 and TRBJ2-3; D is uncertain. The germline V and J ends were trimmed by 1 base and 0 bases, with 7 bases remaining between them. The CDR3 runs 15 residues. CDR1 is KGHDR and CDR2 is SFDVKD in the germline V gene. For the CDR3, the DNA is TGTGCCACCAGTGATTTTCTAGAGAGCACAGATACGCAGTATTTT. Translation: CATSDFLESTDTQYF.

The CDR3: CASTRGGRSSYNEQFF. The CDR3 nucleotides are TGTGCCAGCACTCGAGGGGGACGGAGCTCCTACAATGAGCAGTTCTTC. The rearrangement uses TRBV2 and TRBJ2-1; perhaps TRBD1 as D (6 bases). The CDR3 runs 16 residues. Germline V gene sequence: CDR1 SNHLY, CDR2 FYNNEI. V was trimmed by 7 bases and J by 0 bases, leaving 16 bases between them.

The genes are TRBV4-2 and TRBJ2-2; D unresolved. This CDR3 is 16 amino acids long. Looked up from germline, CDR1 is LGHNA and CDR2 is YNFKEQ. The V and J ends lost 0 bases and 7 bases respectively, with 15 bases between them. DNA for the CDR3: TGTGCCAGCAGCCAAGAAGTAGTGGAGAACGTCGGGGAGCTGTTTTTT. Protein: CASSQEVVENVGELFF.

The CDR3 DNA reads TGTGCCAGCAGCTCGGGACAGGGCGACTATGGCTACACCTTC. Translated, it gives CASSSGQGDYGYTF. The genes are TRBV7-9 and TRBJ1-2; 9 bases line up with TRBD1. The CDR3 is 14 amino acids. Per the germline V gene, CDR1 is SEHNR and CDR2 is FQNEAQ (reference sequence). V gave up 4 bases and J gave up 3 bases; unmatched junction bases: 3.

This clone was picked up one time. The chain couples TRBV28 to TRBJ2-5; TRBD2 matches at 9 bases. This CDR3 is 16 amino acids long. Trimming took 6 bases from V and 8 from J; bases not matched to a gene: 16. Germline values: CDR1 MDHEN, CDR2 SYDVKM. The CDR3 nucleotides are TGTGCCAGCAGCCATCAGGGACTAGCCGGGGGGGGAACCCAGTACTTC. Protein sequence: CASSHQGLAGGGTQYF.

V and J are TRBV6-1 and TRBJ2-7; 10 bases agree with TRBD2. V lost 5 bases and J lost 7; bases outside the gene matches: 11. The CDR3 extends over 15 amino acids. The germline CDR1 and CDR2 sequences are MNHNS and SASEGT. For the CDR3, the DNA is TGTGCCAGCAGTCACCCAGCGGGAGGGCCGGGAGAGCAGTACTTC. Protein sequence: CASSHPAGGPGEQYF.

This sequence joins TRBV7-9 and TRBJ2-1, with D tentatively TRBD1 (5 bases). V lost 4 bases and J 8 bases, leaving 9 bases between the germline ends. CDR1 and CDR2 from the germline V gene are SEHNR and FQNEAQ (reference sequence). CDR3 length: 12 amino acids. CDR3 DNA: TGTGCCAGCAGCTCTACACAGGATGAGCAGTTCTTC. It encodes CASSSTQDEQFF.

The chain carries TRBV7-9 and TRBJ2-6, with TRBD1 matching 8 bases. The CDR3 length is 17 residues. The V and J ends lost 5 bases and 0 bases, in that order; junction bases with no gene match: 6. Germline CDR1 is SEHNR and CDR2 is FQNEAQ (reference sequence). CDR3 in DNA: TGTGCCAGCAGCCAACTAACAGGGGGCTCTGGGGCCAACGTCCTGACTTTC. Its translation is CASSQLTGGSGANVLTF.

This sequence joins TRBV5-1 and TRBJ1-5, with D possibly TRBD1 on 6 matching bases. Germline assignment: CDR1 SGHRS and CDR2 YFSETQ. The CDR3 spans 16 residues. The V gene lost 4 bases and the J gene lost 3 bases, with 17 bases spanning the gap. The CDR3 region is CASSPAGGQNNQPQHF. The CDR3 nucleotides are TGCGCCAGCAGCCCGGCCGGAGGACAGAACAATCAGCCCCAGCATTTT.

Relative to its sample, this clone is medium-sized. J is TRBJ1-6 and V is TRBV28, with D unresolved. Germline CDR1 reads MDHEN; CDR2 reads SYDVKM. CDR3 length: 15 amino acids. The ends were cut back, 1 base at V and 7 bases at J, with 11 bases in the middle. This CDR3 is CASSLSGILNSPLHF. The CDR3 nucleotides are TGTGCCAGCAGTTTATCCGGGATCTTAAATTCACCCCTCCACTTT.

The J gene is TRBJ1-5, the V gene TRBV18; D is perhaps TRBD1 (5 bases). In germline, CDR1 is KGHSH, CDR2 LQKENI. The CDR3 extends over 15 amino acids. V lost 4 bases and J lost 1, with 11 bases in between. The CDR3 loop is CASSRGRESNQPQHF. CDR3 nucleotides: TGTGCCAGCTCACGGGGCCGAGAGAGCAATCAGCCCCAGCATTTT.

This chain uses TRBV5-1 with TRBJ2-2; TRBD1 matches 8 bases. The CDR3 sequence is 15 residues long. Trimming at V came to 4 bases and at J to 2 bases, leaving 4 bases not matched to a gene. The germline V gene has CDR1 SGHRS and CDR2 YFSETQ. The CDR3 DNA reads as TGCGCCAGCAGCGCGGCAGGGGGCAACACCGGGGAGCTGTTTTTT. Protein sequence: CASSAAGGNTGELFF.

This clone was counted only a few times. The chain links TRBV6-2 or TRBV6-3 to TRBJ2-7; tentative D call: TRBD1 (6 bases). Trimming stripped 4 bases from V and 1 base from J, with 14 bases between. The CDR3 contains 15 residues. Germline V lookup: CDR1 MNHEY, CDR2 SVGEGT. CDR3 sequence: CASSFGGLTSYEQYF. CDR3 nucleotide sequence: TGTGCCAGCAGTTTTGGGGGCCTAACGTCCTACGAGCAGTACTTC.

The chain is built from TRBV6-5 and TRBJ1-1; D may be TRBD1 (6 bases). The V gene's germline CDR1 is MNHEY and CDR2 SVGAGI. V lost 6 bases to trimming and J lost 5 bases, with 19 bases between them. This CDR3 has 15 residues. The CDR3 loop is CASSSTGGGGTEAFF. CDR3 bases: TGTGCCAGCAGCTCGACGGGAGGGGGAGGAACTGAAGCTTTCTTT.

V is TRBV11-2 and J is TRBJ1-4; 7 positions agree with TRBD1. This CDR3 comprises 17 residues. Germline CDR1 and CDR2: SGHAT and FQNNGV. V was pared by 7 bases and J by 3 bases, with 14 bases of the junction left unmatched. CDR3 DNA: TGTGCCAGCACCAAATTTCTGAGGACAGGTTCTAATGAAAAACTGTTTTTT. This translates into CASTKFLRTGSNEKLFF.

The CDR3 is CASSLGQEQYF. DNA of the CDR3: TGTGCCAGCAGCTTAGGGCAGGAGCAGTACTTC. The chain is built from TRBV7-8 and TRBJ2-7, with D unresolved. With 1 base removed from V and 7 bases from J, the gap between germline ends came to 5 bases. The CDR3 length is 11 residues. The germline V gene encodes CDR1 SGHVS and CDR2 FQNEAQ. The full variable domain, rest sourced from reference TRBV7-8 and TRBJ2-7, is GAGVSQSPRYKVAKRGQDVALRCDPISGHVSLFWYQQALGQGPEFLTYFQNEAQLDKSGLPSDRFFAERPEGSVSTLKIQRTQQEDSAVYLCASSLGQEQYFGPGTRLTVT.

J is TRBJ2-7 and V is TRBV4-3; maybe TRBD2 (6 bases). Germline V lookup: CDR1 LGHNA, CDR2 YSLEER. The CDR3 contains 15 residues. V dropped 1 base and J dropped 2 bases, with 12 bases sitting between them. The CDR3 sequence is CASSQGRDSTYEQYF. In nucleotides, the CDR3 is TGCGCCAGCAGCCAAGGAAGGGACTCAACCTACGAGCAGTACTTC.

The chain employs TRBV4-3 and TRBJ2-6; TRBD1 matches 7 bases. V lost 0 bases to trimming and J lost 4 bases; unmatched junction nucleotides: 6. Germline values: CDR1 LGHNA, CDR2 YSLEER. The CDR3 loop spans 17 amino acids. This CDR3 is CASSQEKGAWGANVLTF. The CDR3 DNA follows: TGCGCCAGCAGCCAAGAGAAGGGGGCGTGGGGGGCCAACGTCCTGACTTTC.

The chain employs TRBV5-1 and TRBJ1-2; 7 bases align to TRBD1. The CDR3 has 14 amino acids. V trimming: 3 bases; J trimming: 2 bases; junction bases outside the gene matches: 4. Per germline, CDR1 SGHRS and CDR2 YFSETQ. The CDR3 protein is CASSWDSLNYGYTF. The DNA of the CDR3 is TGCGCCAGCAGCTGGGACAGTTTAAACTATGGCTACACCTTC.